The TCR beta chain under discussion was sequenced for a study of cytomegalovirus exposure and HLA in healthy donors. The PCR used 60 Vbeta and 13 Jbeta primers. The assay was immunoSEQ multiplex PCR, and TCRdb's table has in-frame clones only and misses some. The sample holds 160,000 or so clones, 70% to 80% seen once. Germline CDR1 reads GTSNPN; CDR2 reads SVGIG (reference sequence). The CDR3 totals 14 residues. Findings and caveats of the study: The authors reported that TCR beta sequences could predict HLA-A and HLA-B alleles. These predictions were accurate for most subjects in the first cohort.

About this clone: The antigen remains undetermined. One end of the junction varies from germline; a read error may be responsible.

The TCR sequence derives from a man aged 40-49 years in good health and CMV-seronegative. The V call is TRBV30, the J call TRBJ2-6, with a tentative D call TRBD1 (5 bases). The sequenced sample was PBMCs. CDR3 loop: CAFLRGTGANGLTF. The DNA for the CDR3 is TGTGCCTTCTTAAGGGGAACTGGGGCCAACGGCCTGACTTTC.